This is a list of T cell receptor beta chains from one sample in a study of T cell changes during pregnancy in multiple sclerosis. TCRdb's table, derived via immunoSEQ multiplex PCR, lists solely in-frame clones and lacks some. This table has tens of thousands of clones, 96% appearing once. The starting material was peripheral blood, obtained in the second trimester of pregnancy. These receptors all stem from a female donor with multiple sclerosis, enrolled in a pregnancy study. CDR3s include the opening cysteine and the closing phenylalanine or tryptophan. The D gene is left open where the match is weak. Where a row states a size, it is once, few, many or the class of an expanded clone; other rows omit it.

size	V	D	J	CDR3	DNA
NA	TRBV9	TRBD2	TRBJ2-7	CASSVAWGGSYEQYF	TGTGCCAGCAGCGTAGCTTGGGGAGGGTCCTACGAGCAGTACTTC
NA	TRBV7-9	NA	TRBJ1-1	CASSGPSFTEAFF	TGTGCCAGCAGCGGCCCTTCTTTCACTGAAGCTTTCTTT
once	TRBV7-9	NA	TRBJ1-1	CASSMRGATTEAFF	TGTGCCAGCAGCATGCGCGGGGCCACCACTGAAGCTTTCTTT
NA	TRBV11-2	NA	TRBJ2-7	CASSFGTPPYEQYF	TGTGCCAGCAGCTTCGGGACACCACCCTACGAGCAGTACTTC
NA	TRBV10-3	NA	TRBJ1-5	CAISEGQGIQQPQHF	TGTGCCATCAGTGAGGGGCAGGGGATTCAACAGCCCCAGCATTTT
NA	TRBV9	TRBD1	TRBJ1-1	CARSQGEDEAFF	TGTGCCAGATCACAGGGGGAAGATGAAGCTTTCTTT
NA	TRBV2	NA	TRBJ1-1	CASGRSLVAEAFF	TGTGCCAGCGGGAGAAGCTTAGTCGCTGAAGCTTTCTTT
NA	TRBV6-1	TRBD2	TRBJ2-1	CASSDYGTSGNYEQFF	TGTGCCAGCAGTGACTACGGGACTAGCGGGAATTATGAGCAGTTCTTC
NA	TRBV30	NA	TRBJ2-7	CAWSVASDSYEQYF	TGTGCCTGGAGTGTTGCCTCCGACAGCTACGAGCAGTACTTC
NA	TRBV7-9	NA	TRBJ2-1	CASSPEESSYNEQFF	TGTGCCAGCAGCCCCGAGGAGAGCTCCTACAATGAGCAGTTCTTC
NA	TRBV18	TRBD1	TRBJ1-2	CASSLYKDRVYGYTF	TGTGCCAGCTCACTATACAAGGACAGGGTCTATGGCTACACCTTC
once	TRBV7-3	TRBD1	TRBJ2-3	CASSEGTGRTDTQYF	TGTGCCAGCAGCGAAGGGACAGGGAGGACAGATACGCAGTATTTT
NA	TRBV7-3	NA	TRBJ2-2	CASSAPRGPVFF	TGTGCCAGCAGCGCCCCGCGTGGGCCGGTGTTTTTT
NA	TRBV7-6	NA	TRBJ2-1	CASSFGGSYNEQFF	TGTGCCAGCAGCTTTGGCGGCTCCTACAATGAGCAGTTCTTC